One TCR beta chain is described in this entry. Its antigen is unknown. The data originate from a study of response to subunit inactivated influenza vaccine. TCRdb reprocessed the RT-PCR reads with MiXCR, giving one entry per CDR3 protein. The sample holds about 520,000 distinct CDR3 sequences, 11% seen once. General observations from the study: It was the authors' suggestion that each seasonal influenza vaccination recruits few new T cells.

This CDR3 has 17 residues. Germline CDR1 is SGHTA and CDR2 is FQGTGA. V lost 0 bases, J lost 5 bases, and 4 bases stayed unmatched. The genes are TRBV7-3 and TRBJ2-2; 12 nucleotides match TRBD2. This TCR was sampled from a man in his forties or fifties who received an inactivated influenza vaccine. Here the sequenced sample was PBMCs from blood, taken roughly 46 days after vaccination. In nucleotides, the CDR3 is TGTGCCAGCAGCTTAACCGCTAGCGGGAGGGGTACCGGGGAGCTGTTTTTT. It is translated as CASSLTASGRGTGELFF.